This T cell receptor beta chain was sequenced for a study of CD8 T cells in Susac syndrome. Study in general: Of the sequenced Susac syndrome patients, more than 5 had active disease and roughly eight were in remission.

Germline values: CDR1 GTSNPN, CDR2 SVGIG (reference sequence). V dropped 8 bases and J dropped 6 bases, with 16 bases sitting between them. The CDR3 loop spans 13 amino acids. The patients with Susac syndrome satisfied recently defined diagnostic criteria for either definite or probable disease. TEMRA cells were enriched by FACS, while CD8+ and CD4+ T cells were obtained through a negative isolation that was performed magnetically. It was with random hexamers that 0.5 to 1 ug RNA was reverse transcribed. TCRdb analysed the immunoSEQ multiplex PCR reads with MiXCR anew, one entry per CDR3 protein. The repertoire holds 180,000 or so distinct CDR3 sequences, with roughly 94% as singletons.

The sample comprised CD4+ T cells from PBMCs. The source of this sequence is a human donor with Susac syndrome. The genes are TRBV30 and TRBJ1-4; maybe TRBD1 (6 bases). The CDR3 nucleotides read TGTGCCGGGCTACAGGGCCGGGATGAAAAACTGTTTTTT. Protein product: CAGLQGRDEKLFF.